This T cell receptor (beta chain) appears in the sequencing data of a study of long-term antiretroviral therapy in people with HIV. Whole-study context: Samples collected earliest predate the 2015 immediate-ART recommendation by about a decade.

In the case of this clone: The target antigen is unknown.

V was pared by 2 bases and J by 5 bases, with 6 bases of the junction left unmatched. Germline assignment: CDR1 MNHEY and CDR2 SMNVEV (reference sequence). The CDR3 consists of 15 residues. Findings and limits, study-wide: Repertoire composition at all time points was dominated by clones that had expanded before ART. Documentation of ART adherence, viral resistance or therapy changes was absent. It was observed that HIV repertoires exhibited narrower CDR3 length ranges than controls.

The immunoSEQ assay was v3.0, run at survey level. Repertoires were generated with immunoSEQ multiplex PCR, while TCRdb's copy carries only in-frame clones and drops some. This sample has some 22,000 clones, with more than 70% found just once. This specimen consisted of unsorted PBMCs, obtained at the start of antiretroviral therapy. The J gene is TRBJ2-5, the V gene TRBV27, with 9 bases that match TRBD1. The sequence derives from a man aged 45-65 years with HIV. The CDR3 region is CASSLGTGYTETQYF. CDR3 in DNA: TGTGCCAGCAGTTTAGGGACAGGGTACACGGAGACCCAGTACTTC.